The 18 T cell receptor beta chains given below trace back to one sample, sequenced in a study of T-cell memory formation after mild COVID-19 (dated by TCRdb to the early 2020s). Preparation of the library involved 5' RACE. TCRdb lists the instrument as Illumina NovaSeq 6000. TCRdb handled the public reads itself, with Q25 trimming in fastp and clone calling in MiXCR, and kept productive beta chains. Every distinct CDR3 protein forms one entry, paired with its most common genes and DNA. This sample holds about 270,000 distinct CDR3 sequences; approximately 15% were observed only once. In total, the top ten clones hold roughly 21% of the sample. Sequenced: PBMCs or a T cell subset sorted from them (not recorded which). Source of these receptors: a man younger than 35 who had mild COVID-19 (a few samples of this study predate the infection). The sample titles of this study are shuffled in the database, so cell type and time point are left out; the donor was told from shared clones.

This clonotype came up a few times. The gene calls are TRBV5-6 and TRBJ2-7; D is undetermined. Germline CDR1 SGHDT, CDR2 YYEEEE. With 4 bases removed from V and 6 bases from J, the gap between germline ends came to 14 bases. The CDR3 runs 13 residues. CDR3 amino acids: CASSISRASEQYF. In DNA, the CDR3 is TGTGCCAGCAGCATTTCACGGGCGAGCGAGCAGTACTTC.

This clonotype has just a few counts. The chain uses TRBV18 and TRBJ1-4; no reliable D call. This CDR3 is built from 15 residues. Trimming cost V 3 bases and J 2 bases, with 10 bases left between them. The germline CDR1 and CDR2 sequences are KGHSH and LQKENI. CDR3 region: CASSPVGSTNEKLFF. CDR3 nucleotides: TGTGCCAGCTCACCCGTTGGGTCCACTAATGAAAAACTGTTTTTT.

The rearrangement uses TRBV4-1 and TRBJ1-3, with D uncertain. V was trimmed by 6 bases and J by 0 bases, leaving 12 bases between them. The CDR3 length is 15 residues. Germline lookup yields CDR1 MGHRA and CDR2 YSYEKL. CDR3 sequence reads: CASSFLWGSGNTIYF. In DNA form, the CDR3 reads TGCGCCAGCAGTTTCCTTTGGGGCTCTGGAAACACCATATATTTT.

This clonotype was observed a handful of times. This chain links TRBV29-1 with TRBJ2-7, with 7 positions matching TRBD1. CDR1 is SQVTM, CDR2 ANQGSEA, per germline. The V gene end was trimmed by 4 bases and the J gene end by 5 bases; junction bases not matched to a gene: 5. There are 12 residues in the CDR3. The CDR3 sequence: CSVASGGDEQYF. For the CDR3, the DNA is TGCAGCGTTGCATCAGGGGGAGACGAGCAGTACTTC.

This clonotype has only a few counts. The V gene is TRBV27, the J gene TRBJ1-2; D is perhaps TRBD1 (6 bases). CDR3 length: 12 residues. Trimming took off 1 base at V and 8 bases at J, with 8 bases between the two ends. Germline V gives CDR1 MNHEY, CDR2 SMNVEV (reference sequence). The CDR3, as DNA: TGTGCCAGCAGTTTATACGGGGGCGGCTACACCTTC. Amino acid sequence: CASSLYGGGYTF.

CDR3: CASSYSPSGFSYEQYF. Written as DNA, the CDR3 is TGTGCCAGCAGTTACTCACCCAGCGGGTTCTCCTACGAGCAGTACTTC. The chain carries TRBV6-2 or TRBV6-3 and TRBJ2-7; perhaps TRBD2 as D (6 bases). The CDR3 has 16 residues. Germline lookup yields CDR1 MNHEY and CDR2 SVGEGT. Trimming removed 0 bases at V and 0 bases at J, with 12 bases between.

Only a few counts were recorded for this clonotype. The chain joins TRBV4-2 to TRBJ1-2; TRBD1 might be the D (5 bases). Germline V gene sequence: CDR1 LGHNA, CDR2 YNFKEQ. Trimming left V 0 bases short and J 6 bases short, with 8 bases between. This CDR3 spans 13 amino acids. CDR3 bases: TGTGCCAGCAGCCAAGATAAGGGGAATGGCTACACCTTC. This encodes CASSQDKGNGYTF.

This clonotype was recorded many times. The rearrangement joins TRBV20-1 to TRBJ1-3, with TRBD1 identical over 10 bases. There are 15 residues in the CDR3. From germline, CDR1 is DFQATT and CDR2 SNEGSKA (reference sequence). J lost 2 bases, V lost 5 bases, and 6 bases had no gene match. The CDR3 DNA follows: TGCAGTGCTCTGACGACAGGGGGCCCTGGAAACACCATATATTTT. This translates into CSALTTGGPGNTIYF.

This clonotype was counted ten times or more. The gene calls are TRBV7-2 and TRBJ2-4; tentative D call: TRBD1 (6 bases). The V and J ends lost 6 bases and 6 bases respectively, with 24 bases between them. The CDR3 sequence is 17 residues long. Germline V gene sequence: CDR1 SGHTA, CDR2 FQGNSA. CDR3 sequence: CASRGTRTIKGGNIQYF. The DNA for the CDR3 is TGTGCCAGCAGGGGAACTAGGACGATCAAAGGGGGAAACATTCAGTACTTC.

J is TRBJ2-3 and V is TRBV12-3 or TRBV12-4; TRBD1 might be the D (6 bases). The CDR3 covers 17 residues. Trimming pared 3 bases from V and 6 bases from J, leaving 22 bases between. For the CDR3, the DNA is TGTGCCAGCAGTTTTTATTTAGGTCACAGGGCGAGGGATACGCAGTATTTT. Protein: CASSFYLGHRARDTQYF.

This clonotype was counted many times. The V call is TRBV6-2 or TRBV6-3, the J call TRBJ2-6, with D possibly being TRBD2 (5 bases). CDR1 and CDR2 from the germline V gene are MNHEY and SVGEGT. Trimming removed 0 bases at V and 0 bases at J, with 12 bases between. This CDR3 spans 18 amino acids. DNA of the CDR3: TGTGCCAGCAGTTACTCGACGCCGGGGAGCTCTGGGGCCAACGTCCTGACTTTC. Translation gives CASSYSTPGSSGANVLTF.

The CDR3 here is CSASGTGLYEQYF. CDR3 bases: TGCAGTGCGTCCGGGACAGGACTCTACGAGCAGTACTTC. The genes are TRBV20-1 and TRBJ2-7, with 8 bases matching TRBD1. Trimming removed 6 bases from V and 3 bases from J; junction bases left unmatched: 7. CDR3 size: 13 residues. In germline, CDR1 is DFQATT, CDR2 SNEGSKA (reference sequence).

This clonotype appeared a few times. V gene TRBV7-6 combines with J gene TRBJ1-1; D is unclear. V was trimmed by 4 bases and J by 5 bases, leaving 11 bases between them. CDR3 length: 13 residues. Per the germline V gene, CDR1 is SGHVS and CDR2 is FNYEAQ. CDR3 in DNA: TGTGCCAGCAGCTCCCAGGCGGGAACTGAAGCTTTCTTT. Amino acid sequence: CASSSQAGTEAFF.

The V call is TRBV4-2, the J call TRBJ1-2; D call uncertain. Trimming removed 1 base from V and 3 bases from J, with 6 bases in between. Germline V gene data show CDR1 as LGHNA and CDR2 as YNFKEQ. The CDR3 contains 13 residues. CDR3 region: CASSQVEDYGYTF. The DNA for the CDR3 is TGTGCCAGCAGCCAAGTTGAGGACTATGGCTACACCTTC.

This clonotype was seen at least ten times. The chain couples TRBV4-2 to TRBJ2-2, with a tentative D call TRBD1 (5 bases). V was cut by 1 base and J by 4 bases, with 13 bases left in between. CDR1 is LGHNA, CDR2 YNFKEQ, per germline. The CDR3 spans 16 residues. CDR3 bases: TGTGCCAGCAGCCAAGCTTCAGGGTTAGTCACCGGGGAGCTGTTTTTT. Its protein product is CASSQASGLVTGELFF.

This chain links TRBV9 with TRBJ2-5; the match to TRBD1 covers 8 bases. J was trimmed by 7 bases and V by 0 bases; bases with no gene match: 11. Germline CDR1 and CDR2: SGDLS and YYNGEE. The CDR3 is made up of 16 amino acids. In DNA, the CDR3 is TGTGCCAGCAGCGTAGCTGGCAGGGGGCGCGACGGGACCCAGTACTTC. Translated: CASSVAGRGRDGTQYF.

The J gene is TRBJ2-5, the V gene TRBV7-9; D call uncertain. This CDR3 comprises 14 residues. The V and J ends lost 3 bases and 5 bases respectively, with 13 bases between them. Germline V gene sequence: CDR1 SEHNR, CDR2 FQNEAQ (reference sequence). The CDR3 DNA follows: TGTGCCAGCAGCTTTAGGCCCCCTCCCGAGACCCAGTACTTC. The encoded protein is CASSFRPPPETQYF.

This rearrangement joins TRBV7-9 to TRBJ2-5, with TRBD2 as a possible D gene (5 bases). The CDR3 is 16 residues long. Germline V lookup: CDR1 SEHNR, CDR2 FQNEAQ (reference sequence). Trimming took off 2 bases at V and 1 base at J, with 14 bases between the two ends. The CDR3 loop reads CASSLLRGSSQETQYF. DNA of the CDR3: TGTGCCAGCAGCTTATTACGGGGATCAAGCCAAGAGACCCAGTACTTC.